By sample fraction, the clone carrying this TCR beta chain is medium-sized (0.01 to 0.1%). Its specificity is unknown. In TCRdb, the 5' RACE reads were re-called with MiXCR into one record per CDR3 protein. The table records about 4,900 distinct CDR3 sequences, over 25% of them present only once. Stated time point: sample taken at primary tumor resection. This entry is derived from a study of spatial heterogeneity in lung cancer. The junction had 4 bases not matched to a gene; V was cut back by 0 bases and J by 2 bases. CDR3 length: 16 amino acids. Germline lookup yields CDR1 LGHNA and CDR2 YNFKEQ. Overall study findings and caveats: Counts that tracked tumor mutation counts were those of expanded intratumoral alpha and beta TCRs.

The clonotype originates from a female donor with early-stage non-small cell lung cancer. Sequencing was performed on lung tumor tissue, taken at surgery. V usage is TRBV4-2 and J usage is TRBJ2-3; 8 bases are a match to TRBD2. CDR3 sequence (DNA): TGTGCCAGCAGCCAAGAGGACGGGGGGGCCACAGATACGCAGTATTTT. This encodes CASSQEDGGATDTQYF.